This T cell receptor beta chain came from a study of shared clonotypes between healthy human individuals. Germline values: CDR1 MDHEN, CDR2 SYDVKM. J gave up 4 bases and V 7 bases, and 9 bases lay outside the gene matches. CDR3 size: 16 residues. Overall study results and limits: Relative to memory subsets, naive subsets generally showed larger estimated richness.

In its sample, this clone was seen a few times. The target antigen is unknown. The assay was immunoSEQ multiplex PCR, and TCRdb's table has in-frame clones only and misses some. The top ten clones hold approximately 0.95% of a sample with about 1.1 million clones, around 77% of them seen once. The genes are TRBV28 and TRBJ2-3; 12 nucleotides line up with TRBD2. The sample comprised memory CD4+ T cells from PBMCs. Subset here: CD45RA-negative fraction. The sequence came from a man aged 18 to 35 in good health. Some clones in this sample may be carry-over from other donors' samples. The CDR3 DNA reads TGTGCCAGCAAGCCATCTAGCGGGAGGGCCCCAGATACGCAGTATTTT. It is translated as CASKPSSGRAPDTQYF. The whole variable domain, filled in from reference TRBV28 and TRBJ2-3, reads DVKVTQSSRYLVKRTGEKVFLECVQDMDHENMFWYRQDPGLGLRLIYFSYDVKMKEKGDIPEGYSVSREKKERFSLILESASTNQTSMYLCASKPSSGRAPDTQYFGPGTRLTVL.